This is a list of T cell receptor beta chains from one sample in a study of T cells in narcolepsy. Clones were read by immunoSEQ multiplex PCR, and TCRdb kept only the in-frame ones, dropping some. The sample shows 31,000 or so clones, roughly nine tenths of them seen only once. Sequencing was carried out using CD45RA- memory CD4+ T cells from PBMCs. Receptors were obtained from a human donor with narcolepsy. The CDR3 runs from the conserved cysteine through the conserved F or W. The D gene is left open where the match is weak. The size field is filled for only some rows; it gives once, few, many or a size class.

clone_size: -
v_call: TRBV6-5
d_call: -
j_call: TRBJ1-4
cdr3_aa: CASRSQDFPEKLFF
cdr3_nt: TGTGCCAGCAGGTCACAGGACTTCCCTGAAAAACTGTTTTTT

clone_size: -
v_call: TRBV19
d_call: -
j_call: TRBJ2-2
cdr3_aa: CASSIDLRQFNGELFF
cdr3_nt: TGTGCCAGTAGTATAGATCTGCGACAGTTCAACGGGGAGCTGTTTTTT

clone_size: -
v_call: TRBV28
d_call: -
j_call: TRBJ1-5
cdr3_aa: CASSLSFWGRGDSNQPQHF
cdr3_nt: TGTGCCAGCAGTTTATCGTTCTGGGGGCGGGGAGATAGCAATCAGCCCCAGCATTTT

clone_size: -
v_call: TRBV29-1
d_call: TRBD2
j_call: TRBJ2-1
cdr3_aa: CSVEERGNEQFF
cdr3_nt: TGCAGCGTTGAGGAGCGGGGCAATGAGCAGTTCTTC

clone_size: -
v_call: TRBV7-9
d_call: -
j_call: TRBJ1-4
cdr3_aa: CATGTRGANEKLFF
cdr3_nt: TGTGCCACCGGCACGAGGGGGGCTAATGAAAAACTGTTTTTT

clone_size: -
v_call: TRBV7-2
d_call: TRBD1
j_call: TRBJ2-2
cdr3_aa: CASAPGTGGTGELFF
cdr3_nt: TGTGCCAGCGCCCCTGGTACAGGGGGCACCGGGGAGCTGTTTTTT

clone_size: -
v_call: TRBV5-4
d_call: -
j_call: TRBJ2-1
cdr3_aa: CASSLPLAGEQFF
cdr3_nt: TGTGCCAGCAGCTTGCCACTAGCCGGTGAGCAGTTCTTC

clone_size: -
v_call: TRBV30
d_call: -
j_call: TRBJ1-4
cdr3_aa: CAWSAITGEKLFF
cdr3_nt: TGTGCCTGGAGCGCAATAACTGGGGAAAAACTGTTTTTT

clone_size: -
v_call: TRBV5-6
d_call: -
j_call: TRBJ2-5
cdr3_aa: CASSLALTGQETQYF
cdr3_nt: TGTGCCAGCAGCTTGGCCCTGACGGGCCAAGAGACCCAGTACTTC

clone_size: -
v_call: TRBV19
d_call: -
j_call: TRBJ1-2
cdr3_aa: CASRAQGRSRRDYGYTF
cdr3_nt: TGTGCCAGTAGGGCGCAGGGGCGGTCCAGGCGGGACTATGGCTACACCTTC

clone_size: -
v_call: TRBV29-1
d_call: -
j_call: TRBJ2-5
cdr3_aa: CSVGETQYF
cdr3_nt: TGCAGCGTTGGAGAGACCCAGTACTTC

clone_size: -
v_call: TRBV6-1
d_call: -
j_call: TRBJ1-1
cdr3_aa: CASSDGLMNTEAFF
cdr3_nt: TGTGCCAGCAGTGATGGGCTAATGAACACTGAAGCTTTCTTT

clone_size: -
v_call: TRBV7-2
d_call: -
j_call: TRBJ2-7
cdr3_aa: CASSLAAGQSSYEQYF
cdr3_nt: TGTGCCAGCAGCTTAGCTGCCGGACAGTCCTCCTACGAGCAGTACTTC

clone_size: few
v_call: TRBV19
d_call: -
j_call: TRBJ1-3
cdr3_aa: CASSIGTTYTIYF
cdr3_nt: TGTGCCAGTAGTATTGGGACCACTTACACCATATATTTT

clone_size: -
v_call: TRBV5-5
d_call: -
j_call: TRBJ1-1
cdr3_aa: CASSLEAGWGNTEAFF
cdr3_nt: TGTGCCAGCAGCTTGGAGGCAGGGTGGGGGAACACTGAAGCTTTCTTT

clone_size: -
v_call: TRBV2
d_call: -
j_call: TRBJ1-5
cdr3_aa: CASSGDNQPQHF
cdr3_nt: TGTGCCAGCAGCGGGGACAATCAGCCCCAGCATTTT

clone_size: once
v_call: TRBV28
d_call: -
j_call: TRBJ2-1
cdr3_aa: CASRGVGVYNEQFF
cdr3_nt: TGTGCCAGCCGTGGTGTGGGGGTATACAATGAGCAGTTCTTC

clone_size: -
v_call: TRBV11-3
d_call: -
j_call: TRBJ2-5
cdr3_aa: CASSLGAGAQETQYF
cdr3_nt: TGTGCCAGCAGCTTAGGAGCAGGGGCCCAGGAGACCCAGTACTTC